This T cell receptor (beta chain) was observed in a study of T cell responses to AZD1222 COVID-19 vaccine. This CDR3 is built from 14 residues. Trimming took 2 bases from V and 5 from J, leaving 7 bases between them. Germline lookup yields CDR1 MNHEY and CDR2 SVGAGI. For this clone: No antigen is known for it.

Study-level findings and limits: Reportedly, nearly half the spike-specific TCRs target unmutated variant regions. The donor group comprised mostly white British people and more females; the analysis possibly underestimated clonal diversity.

Repertoires were generated with immunoSEQ multiplex PCR, while TCRdb's copy carries only in-frame clones and drops some. This table has about 180,000 clones, roughly 88% appearing once. This TCR was recovered from an adult who received the AZD1222 COVID-19 vaccine. The specimen comprised peripheral blood, sampled 28 days after the second AZD1222 dose. This chain joins TRBV6-5 and TRBJ1-6; unclear D gene. In DNA, the CDR3 is TGTGCCAGCAGTTACGACCTAAATAATTCACCCCTCCACTTT. Protein: CASSYDLNNSPLHF.